Listed here are 29 T cell receptor beta chains from one sample, sequenced in a study of CD8 T cells in ankylosing spondylitis. Findings of the study overall: Apparently characteristic of ankylosing spondylitis blood was a TCR beta motif (fewer than ten highly homologous variants).

Their cognate antigens are unknown. TCRdb reanalysed the 5' RACE reads using MiXCR and keeps one entry per CDR3 protein. Of about 500,000 distinct CDR3 sequences listed, 5.3% are singletons. What was sequenced was blood, either unsorted or a sorted T cell fraction (not recorded which). These receptor sequences come from a male donor with ankylosing spondylitis.

This clonotype was observed a few times. The chain combines TRBV6-1 with TRBJ2-1; 9 positions match TRBD1. The germline V gene encodes CDR1 MNHNS and CDR2 SASEGT. The CDR3 runs to 13 residues. Trimming removed 8 bases from V and 4 bases from J; junction bases left unmatched: 3. In DNA, the CDR3 is TGTGCCAGCCGGGACAGGGAATACAATGAGCAGTTCTTC. As protein: CASRDREYNEQFF.

This clonotype was observed at least ten times. This chain connects TRBV29-1 to TRBJ2-5, with D possibly matching TRBD1 (5 bases). Germline V gives CDR1 SQVTM, CDR2 ANQGSEA. Trimming pared 7 bases from V and 3 bases from J, leaving 15 bases between. The CDR3 has 13 residues. CDR3 sequence: CSADRGLKETQYF. The CDR3 DNA sequence: TGCAGCGCAGATAGGGGATTGAAAGAGACCCAGTACTTC.

This sequence joins TRBV20-1 and TRBJ1-5, with D perhaps TRBD1 (5 bases). The V end lost 0 bases, the J end lost 5 bases, and 17 bases lay between the germline ends. The CDR3 contains 16 residues. CDR1 is DFQATT and CDR2 is SNEGSKA in the germline V gene (reference sequence). CDR3 nucleotide sequence: TGCAGTGCTAGAGATCGTCGGGGCCTTTCCGATCAGCCCCAGCATTTT. It specifies CSARDRRGLSDQPQHF.

This clonotype was counted many times. The V call is TRBV29-1, the J call TRBJ2-7; tentative D call: TRBD2 (7 bases). This CDR3 region has 12 residues. From germline, CDR1 is SQVTM and CDR2 ANQGSEA. Trimming removed 2 bases at V and 6 bases at J, with 11 bases between. The CDR3 loop reads CSVERGGTEQYF. The CDR3 nucleotides are TGCAGCGTTGAAAGGGGGGGGACCGAGCAGTACTTC.

The sample holds many counts of this clonotype. V and J are TRBV20-1 and TRBJ2-7; TRBD1 matches 9 bases. The ends lost 4 bases at V and 4 bases at J; junction bases unmatched: 5. This CDR3 spans 13 amino acids. CDR1 is DFQATT and CDR2 is SNEGSKA in the germline V gene (reference sequence). The CDR3 is CSAKKQGAYEQYF. As DNA, the CDR3 is TGCAGTGCTAAGAAACAGGGGGCTTACGAGCAGTACTTC.

This clonotype was observed at least ten times. The gene calls are TRBV5-1 and TRBJ1-2; no clear D gene. Germline-derived CDR1 and CDR2 are SGHRS and YFSETQ. The germline V and J ends were trimmed by 4 bases and 8 bases, with 15 bases remaining between them. This CDR3 comprises 13 residues. This chain's CDR3 is CASSQDQGWGYTF. The CDR3 nucleotides read TGCGCCAGCAGCCAGGATCAAGGCTGGGGCTACACCTTC. Using reference TRBV5-1 and TRBJ1-2 for the parts outside the CDR3, the full variable domain is KAGVTQTPRYLIKTRGQQVTLSCSPISGHRSVSWYQQTPGQGLQFLFEYFSETQRNKGNFPGRFSGRQFSNSRSEMNVSTLELGDSALYLCASSQDQGWGYTFGSGTRLTVV.

A few counts support this clonotype. This sequence joins TRBV20-1 and TRBJ2-1, with D possibly being TRBD1 or TRBD2 (5 bases each). There are 14 residues in the CDR3. Germline V gene data show CDR1 as DFQATT and CDR2 as SNEGSKA (reference sequence). The CDR3 protein is CRAGIGSSYNEQFF. DNA of the CDR3: TGCAGGGCAGGGATTGGGAGCTCCTACAATGAGCAGTTCTTC.

The chain carries TRBV5-6 and TRBJ1-4; D is possibly TRBD1 (5 bases). V was clipped by 3 bases and J by 13 bases, with 19 bases between them. The CDR3 consists of 14 residues. In germline, CDR1 is SGHDT, CDR2 YYEEEE. The CDR3 DNA follows: TGTGCCAGCAGCTCCGGGGACCTTAGCTGGGCACTGTTTTTT. Encoded protein: CASSSGDLSWALFF.

This clonotype was picked up many times. The J gene is TRBJ1-1, the V gene TRBV4-3; a possible D gene is TRBD1 (5 bases). The germline CDR1 and CDR2 sequences are LGHNA and YSLEER. V dropped 0 bases and J dropped 2 bases, with 13 bases sitting between them. The CDR3 is made up of 16 amino acids. In DNA, the CDR3 is TGCGCCAGCAGCCAAGATGCGGGGGACGGTAACACTGAAGCTTTCTTT. Translating it yields CASSQDAGDGNTEAFF.

This clonotype was counted at least ten times. The chain has TRBV20-1 and TRBJ2-3; 9 positions match TRBD2. Germline assignment: CDR1 DFQATT and CDR2 SNEGSKA (reference sequence). CDR3 length: 11 residues. The CDR3 protein is CGGAGGNTQYF. Here the CDR3 DNA reads TGCGGCGGAGCGGGGGGAAATACGCAGTATTTT.

V gene TRBV29-1 combines with J gene TRBJ1-1; TRBD1 might be the D (6 bases). Germline loops: CDR1 SQVTM, CDR2 ANQGSEA. The V and J ends lost 6 bases and 1 base respectively, with 12 bases between them. The CDR3 totals 13 residues. The CDR3 DNA sequence: TGCAGCGTGTGCAGGGGACGGAACACTGAAGCTTTCTTT. Encoded protein: CSVCRGRNTEAFF.

This clonotype was seen at least ten times. The chain has TRBV20-1 and TRBJ2-3, with TRBD2 identical over 9 bases. J was trimmed by 1 base and V by 5 bases; bases with no gene match: 10. Per the germline V gene, CDR1 is DFQATT and CDR2 is SNEGSKA (reference sequence). The CDR3 is 16 amino acids. DNA of the CDR3: TGCAGTGCTCTCCCCCGGACTAGCGCCCGCACAGATACGCAGTATTTT. As protein: CSALPRTSARTDTQYF.

This clonotype appeared many times. The chain recombines TRBV5-1 with TRBJ2-3; TRBD2 matches 7 bases. The germline gives CDR1 SGHRS, CDR2 YFSETQ. Trimming cost V 0 bases and J 2 bases; bases outside gene matches: 6. This CDR3 spans 16 amino acids. CDR3 in DNA: TGCGCCAGCAGCTTGGCCGAGCGGGGTTCCACAGATACGCAGTATTTT. This gives the protein CASSLAERGSTDTQYF.

This clonotype appeared many times. CDR3 region: CASSYPSGAGVRTEAFF. The CDR3 DNA is TGTGCCAGCAGTTATCCCTCTGGGGCAGGGGTTCGGACTGAAGCTTTCTTT. V gene TRBV6-2 or TRBV6-3 combines with J gene TRBJ1-1, with D possibly TRBD1 on 6 matching bases. Deletions cut 3 bases from V and 5 bases from J, with 22 bases between. The CDR3 runs to 17 residues. Germline-derived CDR1 and CDR2 are MNHEY and SVGEGT.

This clonotype was observed many times. The chain uses TRBV7-2 and TRBJ2-1; 12 bases fit TRBD2. The V segment lost 7 bases and the J segment 4 bases; nucleotides outside the gene matches: 8. Germline V lookup: CDR1 SGHTA, CDR2 FQGNSA. This CDR3 is built from 16 residues. The CDR3 region has the DNA TGTGCCAGCAACAAATTCGGGACTAGCGGGTACAATGAGCAGTTCTTC. It yields the protein CASNKFGTSGYNEQFF.

This clonotype was counted at least ten times. The CDR3, as DNA: TGTGCCAGCAGCTTAGCGCAGGGAGGGGGCGGCTACACCTTC. Amino acids: CASSLAQGGGGYTF. This chain uses TRBV7-2 with TRBJ1-2; 7 bases line up with TRBD1. The trim removed 0 bases at V and 8 bases at J, leaving 6 bases unmatched. The CDR3 length is 14 residues. Germline V gene lookup returns CDR1 SGHTA and CDR2 FQGNSA.

Many counts were recorded for this clonotype. J is TRBJ2-1 and V is TRBV20-1, with TRBD2 identical over 11 bases. Unmatched junction bases numbered 2, after V lost 2 bases and J lost 2 bases. The CDR3 is 15 residues long. Germline loops: CDR1 DFQATT, CDR2 SNEGSKA (reference sequence). The CDR3 bases are TGCAGTGCTAGACAGACTAGCGGGACCTACAATGAGCAGTTCTTC. It encodes CSARQTSGTYNEQFF.

This clonotype has at least ten counts. The chain recombines TRBV7-2 with TRBJ2-1, with 9 bases fitting TRBD2. The CDR3 is 15 amino acids. CDR1 is SGHTA, CDR2 FQGNSA, per germline. V lost 5 bases to trimming and J lost 6 bases; unmatched junction nucleotides: 8. CDR3: CASSQTSGWVNEQFF. Written as DNA, the CDR3 is TGTGCCAGCAGCCAAACTAGCGGGTGGGTCAATGAGCAGTTCTTC.

This clonotype was seen at least ten times. The chain links TRBV29-1 to TRBJ2-2; 7 bases fit TRBD1. Germline V CDR1 and CDR2: SQVTM, ANQGSEA. Trimming took 7 bases from V and 5 from J; bases not matched to a gene: 10. CDR3 length equals 14 residues. CDR3 in amino acids: CSANPGQRTGELFF. DNA of the CDR3: TGCAGCGCCAACCCGGGACAGAGAACCGGGGAGCTGTTTTTT.

This clonotype was detected a few times. The chain joins TRBV7-2 to TRBJ2-5; 8 bases line up with TRBD2. CDR1 and CDR2 (germline): SGHTA, FQGNSA. This CDR3 is 14 amino acids long. Trimming took 4 bases from V and 4 from J; bases not matched to a gene: 5. CDR3: CASSSPGGRETQYF. In DNA, the CDR3 is TGTGCCAGCAGCTCCCCGGGAGGGCGAGAGACCCAGTACTTC.

This sequence joins TRBV6-2 or TRBV6-3 and TRBJ2-3; either TRBD1 or TRBD2 may supply D (6 bases each). The CDR3 has 18 amino acids. Germline V lookup: CDR1 MNHEY, CDR2 SVGEGT. The V end lost 3 bases, the J end lost 10 bases, and 29 bases lay between the germline ends. CDR3 region: CASSYWPYGGRPPGAQYF. In DNA form, the CDR3 reads TGTGCCAGCAGTTATTGGCCATACGGGGGCCGTCCCCCCGGGGCGCAGTATTTT.

This clonotype was recorded at least ten times. The J gene is TRBJ2-3, the V gene TRBV20-1; 7 bases are shared with TRBD2. The CDR3 runs 12 residues. CDR1 DFQATT and CDR2 SNEGSKA come from the germline V gene (reference sequence). The chain's CDR3 is CRPSGDADTQYF. CDR3 nucleotide sequence: TGCAGACCTAGCGGCGATGCAGATACGCAGTATTTT.

This clonotype was picked up a small number of times. V gene TRBV29-1 combines with J gene TRBJ1-1; D is unresolved. Trimming cost V 6 bases and J 7 bases, with 9 bases left between them. The CDR3 length is 10 residues. Germline CDR1 reads SQVTM; CDR2 reads ANQGSEA. DNA for the CDR3: TGCAGCGTGAGTCATTTTGAAGCTTTCTTT. This sequence encodes CSVSHFEAFF.

Details on this clonotype: A much larger clone differs from this one at a single base, so this may be a read error. The chain couples TRBV9 to TRBJ1-1; D unclear. From germline, CDR1 is SGDLS and CDR2 YYNGEE. The CDR3 covers 13 residues. Trimming took off 3 bases at V and 5 bases at J, with 11 bases between the two ends. CDR3: CASSAPDGTEAFF. The CDR3, as DNA: TGTGCCAGCAGCGCCCCGGACGGGACTGAAGCTTTCTTT.

This clonotype has a count of ten or more. This chain connects TRBV30 to TRBJ1-2; D remains ambiguous. Germline V gives CDR1 GTSNPN, CDR2 SVGIG (reference sequence). The V end was cut by 1 base, the J end by 2 bases, with 5 bases between. The CDR3 runs 12 residues. The CDR3, as DNA: TGTGCCTGGAGTGGCGGAAACTATGGCTACACCTTC. This codes for CAWSGGNYGYTF.

This clonotype showed up many times. The chain has TRBV4-3 and TRBJ2-4; a weak D match, TRBD1 (6 bases). Per germline, CDR1 LGHNA and CDR2 YSLEER. This CDR3 spans 17 amino acids. V lost 3 bases to trimming and J lost 0 bases, with 15 bases between them. The CDR3 reads CASSQWSGQIAKNIQYF. The CDR3 region has the DNA TGCGCCAGCAGCCAGTGGAGTGGACAGATAGCCAAAAACATTCAGTACTTC.

This clonotype was detected a few times. The V gene is TRBV27, the J gene TRBJ2-5, with D unresolved. Trimming took off 2 bases at V and 1 base at J, with 14 bases between the two ends. Germline-derived CDR1 and CDR2 are MNHEY and SMNVEV (reference sequence). The CDR3 sequence is 16 residues long. CDR3 nucleotides: TGTGCCAGCAGTTTAAGGAGTGGGATAGGCCAAGAGACCCAGTACTTC. Translated: CASSLRSGIGQETQYF.

This clonotype occurred a few times. The J gene is TRBJ2-7, the V gene TRBV9; 8 bases agree with TRBD1. V shed 4 bases, J shed 7 bases, and the junction held 13 bases outside the gene matches. The CDR3 is made up of 15 amino acids. Germline V lookup: CDR1 SGDLS, CDR2 YYNGEE. The CDR3 region is CASSPRGTGPGEQYF. The CDR3 nucleotides are TGTGCCAGCAGCCCTCGGGGGACAGGTCCGGGGGAGCAGTACTTC.

At least ten counts were recorded for this clonotype. The V and J genes are TRBV6-1 and TRBJ1-2; D ambiguous. Trimming took off 4 bases at V and 4 bases at J, with 7 bases between the two ends. The germline CDR1 and CDR2 sequences are MNHNS and SASEGT. The CDR3 runs 12 residues. CDR3 region: CASSGRLYGYTF. Written as DNA, the CDR3 is TGTGCCAGCAGTGGACGGCTCTATGGCTACACCTTC.